What follows are 23 T cell receptor beta chains derived from one specimen sequenced in a study of beta chain features in type 1 diabetes. Of the isolated RNA, all was reverse transcribed, and so the sequenced material was expressed TCRB transcripts. TCRdb's copy holds only in-frame clones and misses some; the assay was immunoSEQ multiplex PCR. The repertoire consists of over 500,000 clones, with around 16% occurring once and the leading ten covering approximately 0.099%. Sequencing was carried out using naive CD4+ T cells from blood. All receptors come from a man between 18 and 35 years old in good health.

The chain carries TRBV27 and TRBJ1-1; 12 nucleotides align to TRBD1. The V and J ends lost 0 bases and 5 bases, in that order; junction bases with no gene match: 4. CDR1 MNHEY and CDR2 SMNVEV come from the germline V gene (reference sequence). CDR3 size: 16 residues. CDR3 DNA sequence: TGTGCCAGCAGTTTATCCGGGACAGGGGGCCGGACTGAAGCTTTCTTT. This encodes CASSLSGTGGRTEAFF.

The V and J genes are TRBV7-6 and TRBJ2-5; tentative D call: TRBD2 (5 bases). CDR1 SGHVS and CDR2 FNYEAQ come from the germline V gene. CDR3 length: 16 amino acids. V shed 2 bases and J shed 5 bases, with 18 bases lying between them. DNA for the CDR3: TGTGCCAGCAGCTTATCCGGGAACCGGATTTCGGAGACCCAGTACTTC. It is translated as CASSLSGNRISETQYF.

Comment on this clone: Additional DNA sequences in this sample encode the identical CDR3. The chain is built from TRBV20-1 and TRBJ1-2; TRBD1 might be the D (5 bases). The CDR3 length is 11 residues. The ends were cut back, 6 bases at V and 7 bases at J, with 12 bases in the middle. Germline V gene sequence: CDR1 DFQATT, CDR2 SNEGSKA (reference sequence). The chain's CDR3 is CSATVGAGYTF. DNA for the CDR3: TGCAGTGCCACGGTCGGGGCTGGCTACACCTTC.

The CDR3 protein is CASSLPGTGLKYF. The CDR3 DNA follows: TGTGCCAGCAGCTTACCCGGGACAGGGTTGAAGTATTTT. J is TRBJ2-3 and V is TRBV7-2; TRBD1 matches at 9 bases. The CDR3 is made up of 13 amino acids. Germline CDR1 is SGHTA and CDR2 is FQGNSA. V shed 2 bases, J shed 13 bases, and the junction held 7 bases outside the gene matches.

There are a few counts of this clone. The rearrangement joins TRBV28 to TRBJ2-7, with a weak D call TRBD1 (6 bases). Germline CDR1 and CDR2: MDHEN and SYDVKM. The germline V and J ends were trimmed by 5 bases and 6 bases, with 17 bases remaining between them. The CDR3 contains 14 residues. The DNA for the CDR3 is TGTGCCAGCAGTACAGGGCGCCGGCGGTCCGAGCAGTACTTC. Its translation: CASSTGRRRSEQYF.

This clone has just a few counts. This chain uses TRBV9 with TRBJ2-1, with 11 bases matching TRBD2. The germline CDR1 and CDR2 sequences are SGDLS and YYNGEE. This CDR3 is 19 amino acids long. Unmatched junction bases numbered 9, after V lost 0 bases and J lost 1 base. The CDR3 region has the DNA TGTGCCAGCAGCGTAGGGAGTAGCGGGGGGGCCTCATCCTACAATGAGCAGTTCTTC. Translating gives CASSVGSSGGASSYNEQFF.

This clone was counted only a few times. The chain is built from TRBV4-3 and TRBJ1-3; D perhaps matches TRBD1 (6 bases). From germline, CDR1 is LGHNA and CDR2 YSLEER. The CDR3 runs 15 residues. V was shortened by 1 base and J by 2 bases, with 9 bases between the two germline ends. CDR3 in amino acids: CASSQAGGTGNTIYF. The CDR3 DNA reads TGCGCCAGCAGCCAAGCCGGGGGCACTGGAAACACCATATATTTT.

CDR3 in DNA: TGTGCCATCAGTTCCGGGACTAGCGGGGGGAGAAGCACAGATACGCAGTATTTT. Amino acid sequence: CAISSGTSGGRSTDTQYF. The gene calls are TRBV10-3 and TRBJ2-3; 15 bases align to TRBD2. Germline trimming cut 5 bases from V and 0 bases from J; bases unmatched to any gene: 6. From germline, CDR1 is ENHRY and CDR2 SYGVKD. The CDR3 has 18 amino acids.

This clone was recorded a few times. This rearrangement joins TRBV11-3 to TRBJ2-1; the D is unclear. Germline V CDR1 and CDR2: SGHNT, YENEEA. Trimming removed 1 base from V and 0 bases from J, with 7 bases in between. There are 15 residues in the CDR3. The CDR3 sequence is CASSLGSGSYNEQFF. The CDR3 nucleotides read TGTGCCAGCAGCTTAGGGTCGGGCTCCTACAATGAGCAGTTCTTC.

The chain joins TRBV6-5 to TRBJ1-2; tentatively, D is TRBD1 (6 bases). Trimming pared 2 bases from V and 9 bases from J, leaving 16 bases between. The CDR3 sequence is 14 residues long. Germline CDR1 MNHEY, CDR2 SVGAGI. In DNA form, the CDR3 reads TGTGCCAGCAGTTACCAGAAGGGGGAGAGGAGCTACACCTTC. Translation: CASSYQKGERSYTF.

The gene calls are TRBV5-1 and TRBJ2-7, with a weak D call TRBD1 (6 bases). The germline CDR1 and CDR2 sequences are SGHRS and YFSETQ. V lost 6 bases and J 6 bases, leaving 16 bases between the germline ends. There are 13 residues in the CDR3. CDR3 amino acids: CASNSDRILEQYF. The CDR3 nucleotides read TGCGCCAGCAACTCAGACAGGATCCTCGAGCAGTACTTC.

This clone was observed a single time. This rearrangement joins TRBV4-3 to TRBJ2-5; D perhaps matches TRBD1 (6 bases). The CDR3 spans 15 residues. The V gene lost 1 base and the J gene lost 3 bases, with 12 bases spanning the gap. Looked up from germline, CDR1 is LGHNA and CDR2 is YSLEER. The CDR3 loop is CASSQVKQGKETQYF. CDR3 coding DNA: TGCGCCAGCAGCCAAGTCAAACAGGGAAAAGAGACCCAGTACTTC.

V usage is TRBV25-1 and J usage is TRBJ2-5; D tentatively fits TRBD1 or TRBD2 (5 bases each). CDR1 and CDR2 (germline): MGHDK, SYGVNS. V lost 2 bases and J 9 bases, leaving 13 bases between the germline ends. This CDR3 region has 13 residues. The CDR3, as DNA: TGTGCCAGCAGTGAACGGGACCTGGGGGCCCAGTACTTC. Protein product: CASSERDLGAQYF.

The chain uses TRBV6-5 and TRBJ1-5, with D perhaps matching TRBD1 (5 bases). V shed 0 bases and J shed 1 base, with 7 bases lying between them. The V gene's germline CDR1 is MNHEY and CDR2 SVGAGI. This CDR3 is built from 15 residues. The CDR3 loop reads CASSYSRGSNQPQHF. The DNA for the CDR3 is TGTGCCAGCAGTTACTCTCGGGGGAGCAATCAGCCCCAGCATTTT.

The chain couples TRBV5-1 to TRBJ1-1; tentatively, D is TRBD1 (6 bases). Trimming cost V 2 bases and J 0 bases, with 14 bases left between them. CDR1 SGHRS and CDR2 YFSETQ come from the germline V gene. The CDR3 covers 16 residues. The CDR3 region has the DNA TGCGCCAGCAGCTTCTCCCCCACAGGGCTGAACACTGAAGCTTTCTTT. Translation: CASSFSPTGLNTEAFF. The entire variable domain, with the rest obtained from reference TRBV5-1 and TRBJ1-1, is as follows: KAGVTQTPRYLIKTRGQQVTLSCSPISGHRSVSWYQQTPGQGLQFLFEYFSETQRNKGNFPGRFSGRQFSNSRSEMNVSTLELGDSALYLCASSFSPTGLNTEAFFGQGTRLTVV.

J is TRBJ2-1 and V is TRBV7-6, with 13 nucleotides matching TRBD2. This CDR3 region has 17 residues. V lost 5 bases to trimming and J lost 5 bases; unmatched junction nucleotides: 9. CDR1 is SGHVS, CDR2 FNYEAQ, per germline. Written as DNA, the CDR3 is TGTGCCAGCAGCGGAACTAGCGGGAGGGCTGGGCACAATGAGCAGTTCTTC. This gives the protein CASSGTSGRAGHNEQFF.

This clone has a handful of counts. The chain links TRBV5-4 to TRBJ2-7; TRBD1 matches 8 bases. CDR1 SGHNT and CDR2 YYREEE come from the germline V gene (reference sequence). J gave up 6 bases and V 0 bases, and 14 bases lay outside the gene matches. The CDR3 runs to 17 residues. CDR3 coding DNA: TGTGCCAGCAGCTTGGAGAGAGGTATGGACAGGGTCGGCGAGCAGTACTTC. The encoded protein is CASSLERGMDRVGEQYF.

The rearrangement uses TRBV28 and TRBJ2-7; 7 positions match TRBD1. In germline, CDR1 is MDHEN, CDR2 SYDVKM. The CDR3 loop spans 14 amino acids. V shed 4 bases, J shed 2 bases, and the junction held 5 bases outside the gene matches. The CDR3 is CASSWTGVPYEQYF. The CDR3 DNA reads as TGTGCCAGCAGTTGGACAGGAGTTCCCTACGAGCAGTACTTC.

This clone was recorded a few times. V and J are TRBV15 and TRBJ2-2, with 7 bases fitting TRBD1. After removal of 1 base from V and 9 bases from J, the junction contained 14 bases not matched to a gene. Per the germline V gene, CDR1 is LNHNV and CDR2 is YYDKDF (reference sequence). CDR3 length: 17 amino acids. The CDR3 loop is CATSRASGQTAGRELFF. Here the CDR3 DNA reads TGTGCCACCAGCAGAGCCTCGGGACAGACAGCAGGGCGGGAGCTGTTTTTT. Full variable domain (missing parts from reference TRBV15 and TRBJ2-2): DAMVIQNPRYQVTQFGKPVTLSCSQTLNHNVMYWYQQKSSQAPKLLFHYYDKDFNNEADTPDNFQSRRPNTSFCFLDIRSPGLGDTAMYLCATSRASGQTAGRELFFGEGSRLTVL.

The gene calls are TRBV6-5 and TRBJ1-4, with a weak D call TRBD1 (5 bases). There are 14 residues in the CDR3. Germline CDR1 is MNHEY and CDR2 is SVGAGI. V was cut by 4 bases and J by 8 bases, with 14 bases left in between. In DNA, the CDR3 is TGTGCCAGCAGTTCACCCGGGACTAGGGAAAAACTGTTTTTT. This gives the protein CASSSPGTREKLFF.

This clone turned up a few times. This rearrangement joins TRBV10-3 to TRBJ2-3, with 8 bases identical to TRBD2. This CDR3 spans 16 amino acids. The junction had 6 bases not matched to a gene; V was cut back by 4 bases and J by 0 bases. In germline, CDR1 is ENHRY, CDR2 SYGVKD. Here the CDR3 reads CAISGQRGPSTDTQYF. The DNA of the CDR3 is TGTGCCATCAGTGGGCAGCGGGGGCCCAGCACAGATACGCAGTATTTT.

CDR3 sequence (DNA): TGTGCCAGCAGCGGACAACCCGGCTATGGCTACACCTTC. It specifies CASSGQPGYGYTF. J is TRBJ1-2 and V is TRBV4-2, with D possibly TRBD1 on 5 matching bases. Trimming cost V 5 bases and J 4 bases, with 11 bases left between them. Germline lookup yields CDR1 LGHNA and CDR2 YNFKEQ. The CDR3 runs 13 residues.

In this sample, this clone turned up a few times. The V gene is TRBV11-1, the J gene TRBJ2-5; D is uncertain. V was cut by 0 bases and J by 5 bases, with 4 bases left in between. CDR1 and CDR2 (germline): SGHAT, FQDESV (reference sequence). The CDR3 is 12 amino acids. This CDR3 is CASSLATETQYF. CDR3 sequence (DNA): TGTGCCAGCAGCTTAGCTACGGAGACCCAGTACTTC.